This T cell receptor (beta chain) was found in a study of beta chain features in type 1 diabetes. Study-level background: No patient-donor differences in age, gender, total cells or subset yield. General study results and limits: Compared with healthy donors, patients appeared to share more similar naive, central memory and regulatory TCRB repertoires. When Type 1 diabetes patients were examined, their TCRB CDR3s proved moderately but significantly shorter in all four CD4+ subsets.

Expressed TCRB transcripts were sequenced because the entire RNA isolate underwent reverse transcription. Some clones are missing from TCRdb's copy, which holds only in-frame ones; the method was immunoSEQ multiplex PCR. This sample carries 400,000 to 600,000 clones, around 30% of them seen once, and the ten largest clones take more than 0.055%. For this clone: Its antigen remains unidentified.

Per the germline V gene, CDR1 is SGHRS and CDR2 is YFSETQ. Between the trimmed V and J ends, which lost 7 bases and 1 base, there was a span of 12 bases. The CDR3 runs 13 residues. It was one heparinised blood draw, averaging about 116 mL, that each donor gave. The sequence was collected from a man between 18 and 29 years old in good health. V is TRBV5-1 and J is TRBJ2-7, with D possibly matching TRBD2 (6 bases). The sample consisted of naive CD4+ T cells from blood. The CDR3 region is CASSRDLSYEQYF. The CDR3 bases are TGCGCCAGCTCCCGGGACTTATCCTACGAGCAGTACTTC.